The entry that follows covers one TCR beta chain sequence. This sample stems from a study of PD-L1 blockade in urothelial cancer. Per the germline V gene, CDR1 is LNHDA and CDR2 is SQIVND (reference sequence). V was clipped by 4 bases and J by 0 bases, with 9 bases between them. This CDR3 contains 15 residues. Sequencing was performed with immunoSEQ multiplex PCR; in TCRdb, only in-frame clones are kept and a portion is missing. The sample consists of tens of thousands of clones, about 80% of them appearing once. Per patient, between 1 and 8 samples were collected at pretreatment and on-treatment time points.

The chain links TRBV19 to TRBJ2-2; D is unclear. The origin of this receptor is a man aged 65 to 85 with urothelial cancer. Sequenced material: PBMCs, taken around atezolizumab (anti-PD-L1) treatment. In DNA form, the CDR3 reads TGTGCCAGTAGTACTGACACCGCGAACACCGGGGAGCTGTTTTTT. Residues: CASSTDTANTGELFF.